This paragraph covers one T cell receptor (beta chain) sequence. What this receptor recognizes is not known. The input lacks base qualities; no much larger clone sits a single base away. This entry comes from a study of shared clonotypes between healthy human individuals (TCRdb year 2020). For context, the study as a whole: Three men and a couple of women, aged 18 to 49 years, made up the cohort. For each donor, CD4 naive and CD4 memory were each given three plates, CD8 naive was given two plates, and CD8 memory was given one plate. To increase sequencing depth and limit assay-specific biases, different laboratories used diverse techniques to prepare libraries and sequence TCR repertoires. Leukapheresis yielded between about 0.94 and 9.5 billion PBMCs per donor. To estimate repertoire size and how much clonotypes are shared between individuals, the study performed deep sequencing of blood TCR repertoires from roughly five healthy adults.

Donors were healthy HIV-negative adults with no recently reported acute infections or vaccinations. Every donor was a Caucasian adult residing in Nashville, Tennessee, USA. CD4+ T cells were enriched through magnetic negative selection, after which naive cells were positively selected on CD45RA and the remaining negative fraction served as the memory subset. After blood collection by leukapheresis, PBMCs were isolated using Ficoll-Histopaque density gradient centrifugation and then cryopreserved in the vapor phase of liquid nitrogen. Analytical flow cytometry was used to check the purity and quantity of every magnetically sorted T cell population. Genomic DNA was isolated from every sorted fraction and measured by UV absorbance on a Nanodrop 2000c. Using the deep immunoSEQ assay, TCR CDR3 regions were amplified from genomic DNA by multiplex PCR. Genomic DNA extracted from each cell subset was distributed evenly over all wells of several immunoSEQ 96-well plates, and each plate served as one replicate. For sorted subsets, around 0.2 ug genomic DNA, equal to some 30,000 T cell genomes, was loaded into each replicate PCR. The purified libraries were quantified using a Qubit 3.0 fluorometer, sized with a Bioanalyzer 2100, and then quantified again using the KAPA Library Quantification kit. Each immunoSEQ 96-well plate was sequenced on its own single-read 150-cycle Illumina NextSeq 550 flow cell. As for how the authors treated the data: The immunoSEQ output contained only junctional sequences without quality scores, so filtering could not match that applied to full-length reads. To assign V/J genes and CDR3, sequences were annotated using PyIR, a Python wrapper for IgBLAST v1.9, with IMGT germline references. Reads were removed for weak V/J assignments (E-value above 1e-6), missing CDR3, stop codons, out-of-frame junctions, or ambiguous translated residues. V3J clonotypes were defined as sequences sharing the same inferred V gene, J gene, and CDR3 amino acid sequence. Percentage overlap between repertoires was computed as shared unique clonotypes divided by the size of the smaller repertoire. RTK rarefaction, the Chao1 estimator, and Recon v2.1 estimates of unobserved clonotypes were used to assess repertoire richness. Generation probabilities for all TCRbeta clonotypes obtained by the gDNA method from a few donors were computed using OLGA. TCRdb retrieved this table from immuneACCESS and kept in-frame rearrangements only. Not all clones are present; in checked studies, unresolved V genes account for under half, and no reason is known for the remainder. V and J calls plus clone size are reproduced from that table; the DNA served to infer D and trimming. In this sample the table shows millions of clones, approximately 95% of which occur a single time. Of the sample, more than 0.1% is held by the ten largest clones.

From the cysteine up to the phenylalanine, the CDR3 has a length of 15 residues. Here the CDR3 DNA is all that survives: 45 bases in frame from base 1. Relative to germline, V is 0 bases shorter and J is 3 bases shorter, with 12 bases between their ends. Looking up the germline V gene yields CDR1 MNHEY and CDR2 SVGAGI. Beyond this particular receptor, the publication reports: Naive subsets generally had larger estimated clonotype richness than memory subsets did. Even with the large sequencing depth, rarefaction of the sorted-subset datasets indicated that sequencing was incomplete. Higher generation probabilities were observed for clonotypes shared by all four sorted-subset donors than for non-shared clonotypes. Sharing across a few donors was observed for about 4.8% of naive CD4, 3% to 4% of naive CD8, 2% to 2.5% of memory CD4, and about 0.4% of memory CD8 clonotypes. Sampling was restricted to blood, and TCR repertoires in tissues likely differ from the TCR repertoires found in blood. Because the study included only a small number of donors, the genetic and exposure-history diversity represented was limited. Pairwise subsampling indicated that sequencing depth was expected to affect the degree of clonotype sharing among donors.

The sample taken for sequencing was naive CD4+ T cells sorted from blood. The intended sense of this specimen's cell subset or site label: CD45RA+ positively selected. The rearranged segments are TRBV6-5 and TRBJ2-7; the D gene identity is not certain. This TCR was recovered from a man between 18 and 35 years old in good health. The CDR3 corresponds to CASSYSLGSGYEQYF. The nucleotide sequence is TGTGCCAGCAGTTACTCTCTGGGATCCGGCTACGAGCAGTACTTC.